These 4 T cell receptor beta chains came from one sample sequenced in a study of T cell responses to AZD1222 COVID-19 vaccine. Assay: immunoSEQ multiplex PCR; the TCRdb copy retains only in-frame clones and omits some. Seen here are about 110,000 clones, 82% observed once, and the top ten hold approximately 5%. Source: peripheral blood, taken on day 0 of AZD1222 vaccination. These receptors originate from an adult in good health.

This clone was observed a handful of times. The chain uses TRBV7-2 and TRBJ2-5, with D hard to call. CDR3 length equals 12 residues. Per germline, CDR1 SGHTA and CDR2 FQGNSA. Trimming took off 5 bases at V and 2 bases at J, with 6 bases between the two ends. CDR3: CASSRPQETQYF. The CDR3 nucleotides are TGTGCCAGCAGCAGACCACAAGAGACCCAGTACTTC.

The J gene is TRBJ2-3, the V gene TRBV5-1, with 11 bases matching TRBD2. This CDR3 region has 16 residues. J lost 1 base, V lost 3 bases, and 4 bases had no gene match. CDR1 is SGHRS, CDR2 YFSETQ, per germline. For the CDR3, the DNA is TGCGCCAGCAGCTCAGTAGCGGGGGGGGGCACAGATACGCAGTATTTT. It is translated as CASSSVAGGGTDTQYF. The variable domain in full, completed from reference TRBV5-1 and TRBJ2-3, reads KAGVTQTPRYLIKTRGQQVTLSCSPISGHRSVSWYQQTPGQGLQFLFEYFSETQRNKGNFPGRFSGRQFSNSRSEMNVSTLELGDSALYLCASSSVAGGGTDTQYFGPGTRLTVL.

The chain recombines TRBV6-4 with TRBJ2-1; 7 bases are shared with TRBD1. Germline V gives CDR1 MRHNA, CDR2 SNTAGT. This CDR3 is built from 15 residues. With 6 bases clipped from V and 3 bases from J, the junction kept 8 bases outside the gene matches. The CDR3 DNA sequence: TGTGCCAGCAGCTCCCAGACAGGGCTCTACAATGAGCAGTTCTTC. This encodes CASSSQTGLYNEQFF.

V usage is TRBV5-1 and J usage is TRBJ2-5; 8 bases are shared with TRBD2. V lost 8 bases, J lost 2 bases, and 5 bases stayed unmatched. The CDR3 extends over 13 amino acids. Germline V lookup: CDR1 SGHRS, CDR2 YFSETQ. The CDR3 loop is CASASGHQETQYF. In DNA, the CDR3 is TGCGCCAGTGCTAGCGGGCATCAAGAGACCCAGTACTTC. Looking up the rest from reference TRBV5-1 and TRBJ2-5 gives the full variable domain: KAGVTQTPRYLIKTRGQQVTLSCSPISGHRSVSWYQQTPGQGLQFLFEYFSETQRNKGNFPGRFSGRQFSNSRSEMNVSTLELGDSALYLCASASGHQETQYFGPGTRLLVL.